A selection of T cell receptor beta chains follows, all from one sample in a study of T cell clusters in autoimmune cytopenias. TCRdb re-called the multiplex PCR reads and gives one entry per CDR3 protein, without DNA. The sample table sets out almost 6,000 distinct CDR3 sequences. The sample consisted of peripheral blood. These TCRs come from a human donor with an autoimmune cytopenia or autoimmune hepatitis (not recorded which). The CDR3 runs from the conserved cysteine through the conserved F or W. Not every row has a clone size; where given, it reads once, few, many or a size class.

TRBJ2-5 - TRBV18 CASSPSQSQTGTETQYF
TRBJ2-7 - TRBV28 CASRAGGASSYEQYF
TRBJ2-1 - TRBV14 CASSQASGGRYNEQFF
TRBJ1-1 - TRBV10-3 CAISDGLKAFF
TRBJ1-4 medium-sized TRBV15 CATSSFDRTEKLFF
TRBJ2-3 - TRBV4-2 CASSQEGVLLDTQYF
TRBJ2-1 medium-sized TRBV5-6 CASSAFFDGSSYNEQFF
TRBJ1-6 medium-sized TRBV6-5 CATQDGMFTVGHF
TRBJ2-1 medium-sized TRBV19 CASSIGPGLAGDLNEQFF
TRBJ1-6 medium-sized TRBV30 CASSLGDSPLHF
TRBJ1-2 medium-sized TRBV29-1 CSVDRVQHYGYTF
TRBJ2-7 medium-sized TRBV30 CAWSLLGTTEQYF
TRBJ2-2 medium-sized TRBV18 CASSPGLSNTGELFF
TRBJ2-5 medium-sized TRBV6-5 CASSYSRPNQETQYF